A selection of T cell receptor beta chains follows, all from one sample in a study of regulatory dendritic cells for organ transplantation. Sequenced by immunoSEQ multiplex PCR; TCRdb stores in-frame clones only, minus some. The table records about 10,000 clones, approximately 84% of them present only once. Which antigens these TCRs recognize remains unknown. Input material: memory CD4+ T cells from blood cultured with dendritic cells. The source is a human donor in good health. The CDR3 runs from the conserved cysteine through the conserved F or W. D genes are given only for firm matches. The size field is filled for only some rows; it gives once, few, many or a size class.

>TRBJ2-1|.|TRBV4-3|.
CASSQDHRGDEQFF
TGCGCCAGCAGCCAAGATCATAGAGGGGATGAGCAGTTCTTC
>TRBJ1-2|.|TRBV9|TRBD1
CASSDRDRGSWTYNYGYTF
TGTGCCAGCAGCGACAGAGACAGGGGTTCCTGGACCTATAACTATGGCTACACCTTC
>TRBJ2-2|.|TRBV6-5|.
CASRPYVLSPGELFF
TGTGCCAGCAGACCGTACGTACTGTCGCCCGGGGAGCTGTTTTTT
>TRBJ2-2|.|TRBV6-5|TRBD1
CASSYLGQGSGELFF
TGTGCCAGCAGTTACTTGGGACAGGGATCCGGGGAGCTGTTTTTT
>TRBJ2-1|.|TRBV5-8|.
CASSLGLGIYNEQFF
TGTGCCAGCAGCTTGGGGCTAGGGATATACAATGAGCAGTTCTTC
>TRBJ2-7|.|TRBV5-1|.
CASSSSTNSYEQYF
TGCGCCAGCAGCTCCAGTACTAACTCCTACGAGCAGTACTTC
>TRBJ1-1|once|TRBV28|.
CASSLVTGNFNTEAFF
TGTGCCAGCAGTTTGGTAACAGGGAATTTCAACACTGAAGCTTTCTTT
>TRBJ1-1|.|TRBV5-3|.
CARSLLAFF
TGTGCCAGAAGCTTACTGGCTTTCTTT
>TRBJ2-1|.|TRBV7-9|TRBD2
CASSSTSGSYNEQFF
TGTGCCAGCAGTTCCACTAGCGGCTCCTACAATGAGCAGTTCTTC
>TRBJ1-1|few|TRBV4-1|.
CASSQDRTGVLSTEAFF
TGCGCCAGCAGCCAAGATCGTACCGGAGTATTGAGTACTGAAGCTTTCTTT
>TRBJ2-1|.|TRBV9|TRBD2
CASSVAERGGWSEQFF
TGTGCCAGCAGCGTAGCTGAGCGGGGGGGCTGGAGTGAGCAGTTCTTC
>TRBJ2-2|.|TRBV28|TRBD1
CASSASSPGQGFAGELFF
TGTGCCAGCAGTGCGAGTTCACCGGGACAGGGTTTCGCCGGGGAGCTGTTTTTT
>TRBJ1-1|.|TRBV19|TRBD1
CASRTGAGSGTEAFF
TGTGCCAGTAGGACAGGGGCCGGGTCCGGCACTGAAGCTTTCTTT
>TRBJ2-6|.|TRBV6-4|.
CASSDRAGSGANVLTF
TGTGCCAGCAGTGACAGGGCAGGCTCTGGGGCCAACGTCCTGACTTTC
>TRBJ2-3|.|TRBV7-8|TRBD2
CASRASGGTSGATDTQYF
TGTGCCAGCAGGGCCAGCGGGGGGACTAGCGGGGCGACAGATACGCAGTATTTT
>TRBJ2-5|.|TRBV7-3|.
CASSLMGHTQETQYF
TGTGCCAGCAGCTTAATGGGGCACACGCAAGAGACCCAGTACTTC
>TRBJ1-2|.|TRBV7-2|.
CASSRQGRYGYTF
TGTGCCAGCAGCCGGCAGGGGCGCTATGGCTACACCTTC
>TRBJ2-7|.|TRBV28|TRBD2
CASSTATSGTYEQYF
TGTGCCAGTAGTACCGCTACTAGCGGTACCTACGAGCAGTACTTC
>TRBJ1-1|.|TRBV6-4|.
CASITTVMNTEAFF
TGTGCCAGCATTACAACAGTGATGAACACTGAAGCTTTCTTT
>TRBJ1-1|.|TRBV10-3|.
CAISESGLPEAFF
TGTGCCATCAGTGAGTCGGGGTTACCTGAAGCTTTCTTT
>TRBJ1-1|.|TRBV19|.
CASSIGGLRRPTEAFF
TGTGCCAGTAGTATCGGGGGGCTCCGCCGACCCACTGAAGCTTTCTTT
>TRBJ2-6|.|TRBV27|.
CASMLQSGANVLTF
TGTGCCAGCATGCTGCAGTCTGGGGCCAACGTCCTGACTTTC
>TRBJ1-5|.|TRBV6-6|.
CASSLLSLEQPQHF
TGTGCCAGCAGTCTACTGTCCTTGGAACAGCCCCAGCATTTT
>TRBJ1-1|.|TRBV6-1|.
CASSEIMNTEAFF
TGTGCCAGCAGTGAAATCATGAACACTGAAGCTTTCTTT
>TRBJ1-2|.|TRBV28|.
CASSSSTGTLYGYTF
TGTGCCAGCAGTTCCTCCACGGGAACTCTCTATGGCTACACCTTC
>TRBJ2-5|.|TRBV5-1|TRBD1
CASSFSGTGGETQYF
TGCGCCAGCAGCTTTTCCGGGACAGGGGGGGAGACCCAGTACTTC
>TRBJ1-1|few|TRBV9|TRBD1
CASSVVGQANTEAFF
TGTGCCAGCAGCGTAGTGGGACAGGCGAACACTGAAGCTTTCTTT
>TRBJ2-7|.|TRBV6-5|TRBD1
CASSDRGRNEQYF
TGTGCCAGCAGTGACAGGGGGCGAAACGAGCAGTACTTC
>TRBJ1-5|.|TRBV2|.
CASGTMGVRQPQHF
TGTGCCAGCGGGACCATGGGGGTGCGGCAGCCCCAGCATTTT
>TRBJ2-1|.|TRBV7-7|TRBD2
CASSLAGTVAYNEQFF
TGTGCTAGCAGCTTAGCGGGGACCGTGGCCTACAATGAGCAGTTCTTC
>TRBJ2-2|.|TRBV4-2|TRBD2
CASSPILAGETGELFF
TGTGCCAGCAGCCCGATACTAGCGGGGGAAACCGGGGAGCTGTTTTTT
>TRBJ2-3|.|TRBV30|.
CAWSSLRSTDTQYF
TGTGCCTGGAGTAGCCTCCGAAGCACAGATACGCAGTATTTT
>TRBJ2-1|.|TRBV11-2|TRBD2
CASSSTSGAGNEQFF
TGTGCCAGCAGCTCGACTAGCGGGGCCGGCAATGAGCAGTTCTTC
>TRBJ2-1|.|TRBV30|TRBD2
CAWSVGLAVNEQFF
TGTGCCTGGAGTGTGGGACTAGCGGTTAATGAGCAGTTCTTC
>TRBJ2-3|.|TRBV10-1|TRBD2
CASPSGGTDTQYF
TGCGCCAGCCCTAGCGGCGGGACAGATACGCAGTATTTT
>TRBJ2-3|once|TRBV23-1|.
CASSQCAGSTDTQYF
TGCGCCAGCAGTCAATGTGCGGGCAGCACAGATACGCAGTATTTT
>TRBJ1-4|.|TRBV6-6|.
CASSSAESSNEKLFF
TGTGCCAGCAGTTCGGCCGAGAGCTCTAATGAAAAACTGTTTTTT
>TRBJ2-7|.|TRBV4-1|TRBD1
CASSQSQGAVSYEQYF
TGCGCCAGCAGCCAGTCACAGGGGGCTGTCTCCTACGAGCAGTACTTC
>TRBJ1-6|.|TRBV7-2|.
CASSLLGDPYNSPLHF
TGTGCCAGCAGCTTACTGGGGGACCCTTATAATTCACCCCTCCACTTT
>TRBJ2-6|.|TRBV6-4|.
CASSDGRSGANVLTF
TGTGCCAGCAGTGATGGCAGGTCTGGGGCCAACGTCCTGACTTTC
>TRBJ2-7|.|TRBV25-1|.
CASSEPDKSYEQYF
TGTGCCAGCAGTGAGCCCGACAAGTCCTACGAGCAGTACTTC
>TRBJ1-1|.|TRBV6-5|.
CAAALGGGNTEAFF
TGTGCAGCGGCCTTGGGAGGAGGGAACACTGAAGCTTTCTTT
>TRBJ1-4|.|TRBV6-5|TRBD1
CASRQTGTGTEKLFF
TGTGCCAGCAGGCAGACCGGGACAGGGACTGAAAAACTGTTTTTT
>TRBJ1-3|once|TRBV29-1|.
CSARLGGNTIYF
TGCAGCGCCCGGTTGGGGGGGAACACCATATATTTT
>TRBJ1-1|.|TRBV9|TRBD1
CASSVVGVDRGGTEAFF
TGTGCCAGCAGCGTAGTCGGCGTAGACAGGGGTGGAACTGAAGCTTTCTTT
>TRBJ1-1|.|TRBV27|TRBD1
CASRPGQGNTEAFF
TGTGCCAGTAGACCGGGACAGGGCAACACTGAAGCTTTCTTT